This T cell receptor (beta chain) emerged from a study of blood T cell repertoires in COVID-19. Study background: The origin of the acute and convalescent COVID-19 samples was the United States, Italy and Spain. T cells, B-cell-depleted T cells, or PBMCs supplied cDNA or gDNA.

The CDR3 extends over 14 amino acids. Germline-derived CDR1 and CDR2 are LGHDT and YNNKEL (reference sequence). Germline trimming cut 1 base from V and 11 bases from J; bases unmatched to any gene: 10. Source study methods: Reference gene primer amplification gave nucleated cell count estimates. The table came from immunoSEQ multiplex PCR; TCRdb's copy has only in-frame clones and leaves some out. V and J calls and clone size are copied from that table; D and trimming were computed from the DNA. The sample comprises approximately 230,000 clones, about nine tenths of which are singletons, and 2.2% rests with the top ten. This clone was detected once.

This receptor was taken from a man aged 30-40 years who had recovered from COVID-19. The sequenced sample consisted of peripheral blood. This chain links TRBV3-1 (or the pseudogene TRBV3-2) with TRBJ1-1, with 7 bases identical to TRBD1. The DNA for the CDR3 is TGTGCCAGCAGCCAAGGACAGGGTAGGGTGAGGGCTTTCTTT. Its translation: CASSQGQGRVRAFF.